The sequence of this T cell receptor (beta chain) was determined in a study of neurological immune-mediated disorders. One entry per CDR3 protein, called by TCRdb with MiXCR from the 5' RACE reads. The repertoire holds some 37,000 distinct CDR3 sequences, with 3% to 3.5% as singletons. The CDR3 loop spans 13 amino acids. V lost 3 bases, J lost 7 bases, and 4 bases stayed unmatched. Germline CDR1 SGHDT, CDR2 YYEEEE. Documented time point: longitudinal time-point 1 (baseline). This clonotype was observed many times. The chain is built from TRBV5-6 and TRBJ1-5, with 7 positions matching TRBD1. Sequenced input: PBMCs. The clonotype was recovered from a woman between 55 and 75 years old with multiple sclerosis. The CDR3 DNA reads TGTGCCAGCAGCTCAATAGGGGGCCAGCCCCAGCATTTT. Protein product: CASSSIGGQPQHF.